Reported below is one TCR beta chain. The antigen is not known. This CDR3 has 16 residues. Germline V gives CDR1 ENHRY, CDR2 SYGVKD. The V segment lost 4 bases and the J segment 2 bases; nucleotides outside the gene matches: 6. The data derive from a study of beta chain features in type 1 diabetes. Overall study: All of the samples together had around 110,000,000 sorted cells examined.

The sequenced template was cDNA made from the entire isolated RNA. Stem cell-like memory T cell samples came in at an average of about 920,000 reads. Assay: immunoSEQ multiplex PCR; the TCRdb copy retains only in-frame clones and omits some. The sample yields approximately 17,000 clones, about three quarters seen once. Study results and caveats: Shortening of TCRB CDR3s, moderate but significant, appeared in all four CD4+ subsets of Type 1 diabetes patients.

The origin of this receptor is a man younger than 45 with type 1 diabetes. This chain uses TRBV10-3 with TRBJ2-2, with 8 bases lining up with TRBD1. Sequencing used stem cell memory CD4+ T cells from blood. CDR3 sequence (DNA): TGTGCCATCAGTGCTCCGGGACAGGAAAACACCGGGGAGCTGTTTTTT. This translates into CAISAPGQENTGELFF.